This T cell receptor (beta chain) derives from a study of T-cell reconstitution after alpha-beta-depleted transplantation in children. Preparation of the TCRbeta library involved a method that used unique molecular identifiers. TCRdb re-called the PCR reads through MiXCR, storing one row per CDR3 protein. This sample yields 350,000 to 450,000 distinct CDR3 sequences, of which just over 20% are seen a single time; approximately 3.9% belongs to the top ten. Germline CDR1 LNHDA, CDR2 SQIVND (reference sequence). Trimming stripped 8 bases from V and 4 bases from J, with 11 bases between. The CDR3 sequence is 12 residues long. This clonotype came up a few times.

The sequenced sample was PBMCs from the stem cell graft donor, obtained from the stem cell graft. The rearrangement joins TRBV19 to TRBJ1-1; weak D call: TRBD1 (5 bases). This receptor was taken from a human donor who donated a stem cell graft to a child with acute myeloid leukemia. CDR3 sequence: CASDLGGTEAFF. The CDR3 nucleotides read TGTGCCAGTGATCTCGGGGGCACTGAAGCTTTCTTT.